A selection of T cell receptor beta chains follows, all from one sample in a study of blood T cell repertoires in COVID-19. The repertoire was sequenced with immunoSEQ multiplex PCR; TCRdb's copy has only in-frame clones and lacks some. The sample yields about 310,000 clones, 87% seen once. Sequencing was carried out using peripheral blood. These receptors all stem from a young man with active or convalescent COVID-19. The CDR3 runs from the conserved cysteine through the conserved F or W. A D gene is named only where the DNA matches it firmly. Clone size is not always given. Where it is, it says once, few, many or a class for expanded clones.

V gene,clone size,J gene,D gene,CDR3 DNA,CDR3 protein
TRBV29-1,once,TRBJ2-7,TRBD2,TGCAGCGTTGAACTAGCGGGAGTCGCGTACGAGCAGTACTTC,CSVELAGVAYEQYF
TRBV7-2,few,TRBJ1-3,.,TGTGCCAGCAGCCTATATGACAGCTCTGGAAACACCATATATTTT,CASSLYDSSGNTIYF
TRBV5-6,.,TRBJ2-5,TRBD1,TGTGCCAGCAGCCCTGGTTTCTCGACAGGGGGGATGGGGGAGACCCAGTACTTC,CASSPGFSTGGMGETQYF
TRBV5-1,.,TRBJ2-3,TRBD1,TGCGCCAGCAGCCCAGGGACAGCTAACACAGATACGCAGTATTTT,CASSPGTANTDTQYF
TRBV28,.,TRBJ1-6,.,TGTGCCAGCACAGGGGACTATAATTCACCCCTCCACTTT,CASTGDYNSPLHF
TRBV3-1/TRBV3-2,few,TRBJ1-5,.,TGTGCCAGCAGCCGACAGATTAATCAGCCCCAGCATTTT,CASSRQINQPQHF
TRBV3-1/TRBV3-2,.,TRBJ2-3,.,TGTGCCAGCAGCCAAGATATCTCGGTTTCGGGCACAGATACGCAGTATTTT,CASSQDISVSGTDTQYF
TRBV28,.,TRBJ2-3,.,TGTGCCAGCAGTTCCCCGCAGAGGCGGGGACGCACAGATACGCAGTATTTT,CASSSPQRRGRTDTQYF
TRBV19,.,TRBJ1-5,.,TGTGCCAGTAAGGCCAGGGTGGACAATCAGCCCCAGCATTTT,CASKARVDNQPQHF
TRBV19,.,TRBJ2-1,.,TGTGCCAGTAGTATAGGAGGACAACAGCAGTTCTTC,CASSIGGQQQFF
TRBV27,.,TRBJ2-4,TRBD1,TGTGCCAGCACCGACAGGGAGATTCAGTACTTC,CASTDREIQYF
TRBV6-5,.,TRBJ1-2,TRBD1,TGTGCCAGCAGTTCCCTTCACAGGGGAGATGGCTACACCTTC,CASSSLHRGDGYTF
TRBV29-1,.,TRBJ2-7,.,TGCAGCGTTGAAGTATTGGGACTTCGTAAGTACTTC,CSVEVLGLRKYF
TRBV15,.,TRBJ2-3,TRBD1,TGTGCCACCAGCTTTCCCAAACCGGGAACAGGGGGTGGATTTAGGGATACGCAGTATTTT,CATSFPKPGTGGGFRDTQYF
TRBV10-3,many,TRBJ2-7,.,TGTGCCATTAGCTTGGACAACTCCGAGCAGTACTTC,CAISLDNSEQYF
TRBV11-2,.,TRBJ2-7,TRBD2,TGTGCCAGCAGCTTACCCAGCGGGGGGGAGGGGCGCGAGCAGTACTTC,CASSLPSGGEGREQYF
TRBV2,.,TRBJ2-3,TRBD2,TGTGCCACTACCGTTGGGATTCGCGGGAGGGAATTCCCAGATACGCAGTATTTT,CATTVGIRGREFPDTQYF
TRBV9,.,TRBJ2-1,TRBD1,TGTGCCAGCAGCCCCCGGTCCGGGACAGGGTACAATGAGCAGTTCTTC,CASSPRSGTGYNEQFF
TRBV18,.,TRBJ1-4,.,TGTGCCAGCTCACCATGGCAAAATGAAAAACTGTTTTTT,CASSPWQNEKLFF
TRBV28,.,TRBJ2-3,.,TGTGCCAGCAGTTTTGGCTCCTTGGAGGGTATGGATACGCAGTATTTT,CASSFGSLEGMDTQYF
TRBV4-2,.,TRBJ1-2,.,TGTGCCAGCAGCCAAGATCACAGGACCTATGGCTACACCTTC,CASSQDHRTYGYTF
TRBV14,.,TRBJ1-3,.,TGTGCCAGCAGCCCCCGGGACAACTCTGGAAACACCATATATTTT,CASSPRDNSGNTIYF
TRBV27,.,TRBJ1-5,.,TGTGCCAGCAGGACCAGTAGCAGCAATCAGCCCCAGCATTTT,CASRTSSSNQPQHF
TRBV5-1,.,TRBJ2-3,.,TGCGCCAGCAGCTTGGGCGCAGCGGAAGATACGCAGTATTTT,CASSLGAAEDTQYF
TRBV6-1,.,TRBJ2-3,.,TGTGCCAGCAGTGATTACAGGGCTCCGGATACGCAGTATTTT,CASSDYRAPDTQYF
TRBV4-1,.,TRBJ1-3,.,TGCGCCAGCAGCCAACCTGGACAACACTCTGGAAACACCATATATTTT,CASSQPGQHSGNTIYF
TRBV3-1/TRBV3-2,.,TRBJ1-6,TRBD1,TGTGCCAGCAGCCAAGCAGGACAGGGGTATAATTCACCCCTCCACTTT,CASSQAGQGYNSPLHF
TRBV6-5,.,TRBJ2-7,.,TGTGCCAGCAGGGGCTCAACCGACTACGAGCAGTACTTC,CASRGSTDYEQYF
TRBV18,once,TRBJ2-1,.,TGTGCCAGCTCACGTGACAGGAGTCACAATGAGCAGTTCTTC,CASSRDRSHNEQFF
TRBV28,.,TRBJ2-7,TRBD2,TGTGCCAGCAGTTTATTTAGCGGGAAAGGTAAACACGAGCAGTACTTC,CASSLFSGKGKHEQYF
TRBV28,.,TRBJ1-2,TRBD1,TGTGCCAGCAGTGATGACAGGGGTAACACCTTC,CASSDDRGNTF
TRBV4-3,.,TRBJ1-5,.,TGCGCCAGCAGCCAAGATCGGGCAGGGGCTAGCAATCAGCCCCAGCATTTT,CASSQDRAGASNQPQHF
TRBV5-1,.,TRBJ2-3,TRBD1,TGCGCCAGCAGCTACAGGGGCGCCCTCGGAGATACGCAGTATTTT,CASSYRGALGDTQYF
TRBV5-1,.,TRBJ2-3,.,TGCGCCAGCAGCTTGGGTCTCCGAGGAGATACGCAGTATTTT,CASSLGLRGDTQYF
TRBV19,.,TRBJ1-2,.,TGTGCCAGTATAAAAGGGGACACTCAGAACTATGGCTACACCTTC,CASIKGDTQNYGYTF
TRBV7-2,.,TRBJ2-7,.,TGTGCCAGCAGCTCCTTCCTCGAGCAGTACTTC,CASSSFLEQYF
TRBV6-5,.,TRBJ2-7,TRBD2,TGTGCCAGCAGGCGGGGGGGGTTCGAGCAGTACTTC,CASRRGGFEQYF
TRBV7-9,.,TRBJ1-1,TRBD1,TGTGCCAGCAGTAATACTCGACAGGGATTTTGGAACACTGAAGCTTTCTTT,CASSNTRQGFWNTEAFF
TRBV4-1,.,TRBJ2-7,.,TGCGCCAGCAGCCAAAAATCTAGCCCTAGCTCCTACGAGCAGTACTTC,CASSQKSSPSSYEQYF
TRBV7-2,.,TRBJ1-2,.,TGTGCCAGCAGCTTTCAGGGGCCGAACTATGGCTACACCTTC,CASSFQGPNYGYTF
TRBV5-1,.,TRBJ2-3,.,TGCGCCAGCAGCAGGGGAACGATTACTAGCACAGATACGCAGTATTTT,CASSRGTITSTDTQYF
TRBV5-4,.,TRBJ2-1,TRBD2,TGTGCCAGCAGCCAGGGACTAGCGGGAGAATCCTACAATGAGCAGTTCTTC,CASSQGLAGESYNEQFF
TRBV5-6,.,TRBJ2-7,TRBD2,TGTGCCAGCAGCTTGGTTAGCGGGGGAAACTACGAGCAGTACTTC,CASSLVSGGNYEQYF
TRBV10-2,.,TRBJ2-3,.,TGCGCCAGCAGGCCACGAGGAGTCCCCCCGGATACGCAGTATTTT,CASRPRGVPPDTQYF
TRBV24-1,.,TRBJ1-2,TRBD1,TGTGCCACCAGTGATGCCCGCGGACAGGGCGGTGGCTACACCTTC,CATSDARGQGGGYTF
TRBV5-5,.,TRBJ2-1,TRBD1,TGTGCCAGCAGCCATAGACAGGGAAGCGTTAATGAGCAGTTCTTC,CASSHRQGSVNEQFF
TRBV5-4,.,TRBJ1-6,TRBD1,TGTGCCAGCAGTCCCCGACAGGGGGATTCACCCCTCCACTTT,CASSPRQGDSPLHF
TRBV4-3,.,TRBJ1-6,.,TGCGCCAGCAGCCAAGTCGAGGGAGAGGGTTCACCCCTCCACTTT,CASSQVEGEGSPLHF
TRBV7-2,once,TRBJ2-1,.,TGTGCCAGCAGCTTAGGCGGGCCCTCGAGCTCCTACAATGAGCAGTTCTTC,CASSLGGPSSSYNEQFF
TRBV7-9,.,TRBJ2-2,TRBD2,TGTGCCAGCAGCTTCCTAGCGGTTAACACCGGGGAGCTGTTTTTT,CASSFLAVNTGELFF